This passage covers 2 T cell receptor beta chains from one sample sequenced in a study of radiotherapy plus CTLA-4 blockade in lung cancer. Sequencing was performed with immunoSEQ multiplex PCR; in TCRdb, only in-frame clones are kept and a portion is missing. The sample consists of about 33,000 clones, approximately 78% of them appearing once. Sequencing used peripheral blood, obtained from a patient treated with radiotherapy plus ipilimumab. The receptors were gathered from a human donor with non-small cell lung cancer that progressed on radiotherapy plus ipilimumab.

The chain uses TRBV2 and TRBJ2-2, with D uncertain. V shed 1 base and J shed 4 bases, with 7 bases lying between them. Per the germline V gene, CDR1 is SNHLY and CDR2 is FYNNEI. CDR3 length: 14 amino acids. The CDR3 protein is CASSEGQATGELFF. CDR3 coding DNA: TGTGCCAGCAGTGAAGGTCAGGCCACCGGGGAGCTGTTTTTT.

V is TRBV15 and J is TRBJ1-1; D might be TRBD1 (5 bases). Germline V gene data show CDR1 as LNHNV and CDR2 as YYDKDF (reference sequence). The CDR3 length is 15 residues. V lost 2 bases and J 2 bases, leaving 12 bases between the germline ends. The CDR3 bases are TGTGCCACCAGCAGATCCTACCAGGGTAACACTGAAGCTTTCTTT. Translating gives CATSRSYQGNTEAFF.